This passage covers 25 T cell receptor beta chains from one sample sequenced in a study of T cell responses to AZD1222 COVID-19 vaccine. Produced via immunoSEQ multiplex PCR; TCRdb's table is partial and in-frame only. This table holds 95,000 to 120,000 clones, about nine tenths found once. Material: peripheral blood, obtained on day 0 of MenACWY control vaccination. The receptors originated from an adult in good health.

This chain links TRBV18 with TRBJ1-3; perhaps TRBD1 as D (6 bases). CDR3 length: 15 residues. V was trimmed by 2 bases and J by 2 bases, leaving 10 bases between them. Germline CDR1 reads KGHSH; CDR2 reads LQKENI. The CDR3 nucleotides are TGTGCCAGCTCACCAGGGGGGGGCCCTGGAAACACCATATATTTT. Protein sequence: CASSPGGGPGNTIYF.

The rearrangement joins TRBV18 to TRBJ2-7, with D unclear. With 2 bases removed from V and 3 bases from J, the gap between germline ends came to 2 bases. Germline values: CDR1 KGHSH, CDR2 LQKENI. The CDR3 runs to 11 residues. The CDR3 sequence is CASSPDYEQYF. In DNA form, the CDR3 reads TGTGCCAGCTCACCAGACTACGAGCAGTACTTC.

This clone has a single count. V gene TRBV6-5 combines with J gene TRBJ1-2, with 7 positions matching TRBD1. This CDR3 is 13 amino acids long. Germline V CDR1 and CDR2: MNHEY, SVGAGI. The trim removed 5 bases at V and 7 bases at J, leaving 7 bases unmatched. CDR3 region: CASSKRQGFGYTF. CDR3 bases: TGTGCCAGCAGTAAACGACAGGGCTTTGGCTACACCTTC.

The chain uses TRBV5-1 and TRBJ1-2; the match to TRBD1 covers 7 bases. V gave up 4 bases and J gave up 2 bases; unmatched junction bases: 5. The CDR3 consists of 14 residues. The germline V gene encodes CDR1 SGHRS and CDR2 YFSETQ. The CDR3 bases are TGCGCCAGCAGCATCCGGACAGGAAACTATGGCTACACCTTC. Encoded protein: CASSIRTGNYGYTF.

The V and J genes are TRBV20-1 and TRBJ1-3; D is uncertain. The CDR3 is made up of 13 amino acids. V was pared by 3 bases and J by 4 bases, with 10 bases between. Per germline, CDR1 DFQATT and CDR2 SNEGSKA (reference sequence). As DNA, the CDR3 is TGCAGTGCTAGTGGGTTGGTCGGAAACACCATATATTTT. It translates to CSASGLVGNTIYF.

This chain uses TRBV6-4 with TRBJ1-1; a weak D match, TRBD1 (5 bases). The CDR3 loop spans 15 amino acids. The germline V and J ends were trimmed by 6 bases and 4 bases, with 18 bases remaining between them. The germline V gene encodes CDR1 MRHNA and CDR2 SNTAGT. CDR3 sequence reads: CASRLQAEGSTEAFF. The DNA for the CDR3 is TGTGCCAGCAGACTTCAGGCAGAGGGGTCCACTGAAGCTTTCTTT.

The rearrangement uses TRBV5-4 and TRBJ2-5; 12 bases are shared with TRBD2. The CDR3 spans 16 residues. Germline-derived CDR1 and CDR2 are SGHNT and YYREEE (reference sequence). The trim removed 4 bases at V and 5 bases at J, leaving 9 bases unmatched. CDR3 DNA sequence: TGTGCCAGCAGCCCCGTCGCTAGCGGGGGGGCGGAGACCCAGTACTTC. Its translation is CASSPVASGGAETQYF.

The V and J genes are TRBV3-1 (or the pseudogene TRBV3-2) and TRBJ1-1; 9 bases are a match to TRBD1. V was clipped by 4 bases and J by 10 bases; unmatched bases: 10. The germline V gene has CDR1 LGHDT and CDR2 YNNKEL (reference sequence). The CDR3 has 14 amino acids. CDR3 region: CASSLLGQGFGAFF. CDR3 bases: TGTGCCAGCAGCCTCTTGGGACAGGGATTTGGAGCTTTCTTT.

The gene calls are TRBV25-1 and TRBJ2-1; D remains unclear. Looked up from germline, CDR1 is MGHDK and CDR2 is SYGVNS. V gave up 3 bases and J gave up 6 bases, with 6 bases separating them. CDR3 length equals 12 residues. CDR3 in DNA: TGTGCCAGCAGTGAGGGGATCAATGAGCAGTTCTTC. It encodes CASSEGINEQFF.

The gene calls are TRBV5-1 and TRBJ2-3, with D hard to call. Per germline, CDR1 SGHRS and CDR2 YFSETQ. The V end lost 1 base, the J end lost 1 base, and 16 bases lay between the germline ends. This CDR3 has 17 amino acids. As DNA, the CDR3 is TGCGCCAGCAGCTTGAACCCGGTCACCGTCGGCACAGATACGCAGTATTTT. It translates to CASSLNPVTVGTDTQYF.

The V gene is TRBV5-4, the J gene TRBJ2-4; D is possibly TRBD1 or TRBD2 (5 bases each). The germline CDR1 and CDR2 sequences are SGHNT and YYREEE (reference sequence). Trimming left V 0 bases short and J 13 bases short, with 11 bases between. The CDR3 sequence is 12 residues long. The CDR3 sequence is CASSLERGRQYF. CDR3 DNA sequence: TGTGCCAGCAGCTTGGAACGGGGCCGGCAGTACTTC.

The chain uses TRBV27 and TRBJ1-5; possibly TRBD1 for D (5 bases). V dropped 2 bases and J dropped 1 base, with 9 bases sitting between them. The CDR3 runs 15 residues. Germline loops: CDR1 MNHEY, CDR2 SMNVEV (reference sequence). CDR3 DNA sequence: TGTGCCAGCAGTTTAGGTACAGGAAGCAATCAGCCCCAGCATTTT. It yields the protein CASSLGTGSNQPQHF.

The chain couples TRBV4-1 to TRBJ2-2; no definite D call. The germline CDR1 and CDR2 sequences are MGHRA and YSYEKL. V lost 3 bases and J 4 bases, leaving 15 bases between the germline ends. CDR3 length: 16 amino acids. CDR3 amino acids: CASSHPSEAATGELFF. The CDR3 bases are TGCGCCAGCAGCCACCCGTCGGAAGCCGCCACCGGGGAGCTGTTTTTT.

This chain joins TRBV6-5 and TRBJ1-6; 8 bases map to TRBD1. The CDR3 has 13 amino acids. V trimming: 6 bases; J trimming: 8 bases; junction bases outside the gene matches: 3. Germline CDR1 and CDR2: MNHEY and SVGAGI. CDR3 DNA: TGTGCCAGCAGGGACAGGGTCGATTCACCCCTCCACTTT. Its translation: CASRDRVDSPLHF.

This rearrangement joins TRBV19 to TRBJ1-2; 7 bases align to TRBD1. Germline CDR1 reads LNHDA; CDR2 reads SQIVND (reference sequence). V gave up 6 bases and J gave up 5 bases; unmatched junction bases: 12. CDR3 length: 15 amino acids. The CDR3 loop is CASRGYRGSWYGYTF. CDR3 nucleotide sequence: TGTGCCAGTAGGGGGTACAGGGGCTCCTGGTATGGCTACACCTTC.

V and J are TRBV11-2 and TRBJ2-2; D remains ambiguous. This CDR3 comprises 11 residues. CDR1 is SGHAT and CDR2 is FQNNGV in the germline V gene. The V and J ends lost 9 bases and 4 bases respectively, with 6 bases between them. The CDR3 reads CASLGTGELFF. CDR3 nucleotides: TGTGCCAGTCTCGGCACCGGGGAGCTGTTTTTT. The variable domain in full, completed from reference TRBV11-2 and TRBJ2-2, reads EAGVAQSPRYKIIEKRQSVAFWCNPISGHATLYWYQQILGQGPKLLIQFQNNGVVDDSQLPKDRFSAERLKGVDSTLKIQPAKLEDSAVYLCASLGTGELFFGEGSRLTVL.

The chain is built from TRBV6-5 and TRBJ1-2, with a weak D call TRBD1 (6 bases). Germline CDR1 reads MNHEY; CDR2 reads SVGAGI. This CDR3 is 15 amino acids long. Trimming took off 0 bases at V and 4 bases at J, with 12 bases between the two ends. The DNA of the CDR3 is TGTGCCAGCAGTTACTCGAACAGGGAGGGCTATGGCTACACCTTC. Translated, it gives CASSYSNREGYGYTF.

The CDR3 DNA reads TGTGCCAGCTCACCTGCAGCAGGGGGCGCGTACTATGGCTACACCTTC. As protein: CASSPAAGGAYYGYTF. V and J are TRBV18 and TRBJ1-2, with 8 bases that match TRBD1. CDR3 length equals 16 residues. Germline V gives CDR1 KGHSH, CDR2 LQKENI. Unmatched junction bases numbered 9, after V lost 3 bases and J lost 3 bases.

The V and J genes are TRBV10-1 and TRBJ1-1; TRBD1 might be the D (6 bases). The CDR3 spans 13 residues. V dropped 6 bases and J dropped 2 bases, with 10 bases sitting between them. Germline V gene sequence: CDR1 WNHNN, CDR2 SYGVQD (reference sequence). For the CDR3, the DNA is TGCGCCAGCAGAGCAGGGGCCAACACTGAAGCTTTCTTT. It specifies CASRAGANTEAFF.

The chain combines TRBV9 with TRBJ1-1, with unresolved D. There are 13 residues in the CDR3. Germline loops: CDR1 SGDLS, CDR2 YYNGEE. The V gene lost 0 bases and the J gene lost 6 bases, with 9 bases spanning the gap. The CDR3 region has the DNA TGTGCCAGCAGCGTAGGGACCGGCGCTGAAGCTTTCTTT. Encoded protein: CASSVGTGAEAFF.

This chain connects TRBV27 to TRBJ2-7, with 8 bases that match TRBD1. CDR3 length equals 14 residues. V lost 5 bases, J lost 0 bases, and 3 bases stayed unmatched. CDR1 MNHEY and CDR2 SMNVEV come from the germline V gene (reference sequence). This CDR3 reads CASSHRGFSYEQYF. CDR3 DNA sequence: TGTGCCAGCAGTCACAGGGGGTTCTCCTACGAGCAGTACTTC.

V usage is TRBV11-2 and J usage is TRBJ2-1; the D gene is possibly TRBD1 (5 bases). V was clipped by 4 bases and J by 10 bases, with 17 bases between them. CDR3 size: 14 residues. CDR1 SGHAT and CDR2 FQNNGV come from the germline V gene. The CDR3 coding sequence is TGTGCCAGCAGCTCCTCACTTCGTTCAGGGGAGCAGTTCTTC. Protein sequence: CASSSSLRSGEQFF.

The J gene is TRBJ2-7, the V gene TRBV6-5; either TRBD1 or TRBD2 may supply D (5 bases each). The CDR3 extends over 14 amino acids. Trimming cost V 5 bases and J 4 bases, with 15 bases left between them. Germline CDR1 MNHEY, CDR2 SVGAGI. CDR3: CASSTQGVRYEQYF. CDR3 nucleotide sequence: TGTGCCAGCAGTACCCAGGGAGTGAGATACGAGCAGTACTTC.

The rearrangement links TRBV6-1 to TRBJ2-7, with 10 bases identical to TRBD1. J lost 2 bases, V lost 2 bases, and 9 bases had no gene match. CDR1 is MNHNS, CDR2 SASEGT, per germline. The CDR3 contains 17 residues. CDR3 in DNA: TGTGCCAGCAGTGAAATAGGAGTCGGGACAGGGGCCTACGAGCAGTACTTC. Translated, it gives CASSEIGVGTGAYEQYF.

The V and J genes are TRBV4-1 and TRBJ2-1, with 10 nucleotides matching TRBD2. The germline V gene encodes CDR1 MGHRA and CDR2 YSYEKL. Losses at the gene ends were 6 bases for V and 7 bases for J; bases not matched to a gene: 9. This CDR3 has 15 amino acids. Here the CDR3 DNA reads TGCGCCAGCAGTGTCTCTAGCGGGGGTGGGAATGAGCAGTTCTTC. Translating gives CASSVSSGGGNEQFF.